Below are 14 T cell receptor beta chains sequenced from a single sample in a study of T cells after yellow fever vaccination. Via MiXCR, TCRdb re-called the 5' RACE reads, giving one row per CDR3 protein. The table records over 100,000 distinct CDR3 sequences, 7% to 8.5% of them present only once. Sequenced here: CD8+ T cells sorted from PBMCs, sampled 45 days after the yellow fever booster vaccination. The receptor set was obtained from a man aged 25 to 40 who received the YFV17D yellow fever vaccine.

This clonotype has ten or more counts. The chain recombines TRBV15 with TRBJ2-2, with 7 bases that match TRBD1. Trimming took 9 bases from V and 2 from J; bases not matched to a gene: 9. Germline values: CDR1 LNHNV, CDR2 YYDKDF (reference sequence). The CDR3 loop spans 15 amino acids. The CDR3 region has the DNA TGTGCCACTATCCCGGGGACAGATAACACCGGGGAGCTGTTTTTT. Amino acids: CATIPGTDNTGELFF.

This clonotype was seen many times. V and J are TRBV5-1 and TRBJ2-7, with D perhaps matching TRBD2 (5 bases). This CDR3 is built from 12 residues. Germline lookup yields CDR1 SGHRS and CDR2 YFSETQ. V lost 0 bases and J 5 bases, leaving 6 bases between the germline ends. The CDR3 DNA reads TGCGCCAGCAGCTTGGACGGGGACGAGCAGTACTTC. Translating it yields CASSLDGDEQYF.

This clonotype was detected many times. V usage is TRBV7-3 and J usage is TRBJ2-3, with 8 bases matching TRBD2. The J segment lost 0 bases and the V segment lost 2 bases, leaving 10 bases of the junction unmatched. Germline V gives CDR1 SGHTA, CDR2 FQGTGA. This CDR3 is built from 18 residues. CDR3 bases: TGTGCCAGCAGCTTACGGGGGGGTACCGGCTCTAGCACAGATACGCAGTATTTT. It codes for CASSLRGGTGSSTDTQYF.

This clonotype came up many times. The chain joins TRBV20-1 to TRBJ2-5; D is uncertain. V dropped 5 bases and J dropped 4 bases, with 17 bases sitting between them. In germline, CDR1 is DFQATT, CDR2 SNEGSKA (reference sequence). CDR3 length: 14 amino acids. The CDR3 nucleotides read TGCAGTGCTGCACTGACCCGACGCAGAGAGACCCAGTACTTC. This encodes CSAALTRRRETQYF.

There are a few counts of this clonotype. This chain links TRBV4-3 with TRBJ2-1; the match to TRBD1 covers 12 bases. Germline CDR1 is LGHNA and CDR2 is YSLEER. The CDR3 extends over 17 amino acids. J was trimmed by 7 bases and V by 2 bases; bases with no gene match: 9. CDR3 protein: CASSQYFRDRGLNEQFF. CDR3 sequence (DNA): TGCGCCAGCAGCCAATACTTCCGGGACAGGGGGCTTAATGAGCAGTTCTTC.

Many counts were recorded for this clonotype. V gene TRBV10-3 combines with J gene TRBJ2-7; 8 bases align to TRBD1. The CDR3 loop spans 16 amino acids. CDR1 and CDR2 from the germline V gene are ENHRY and SYGVKD. The V and J ends lost 1 base and 2 bases, in that order; junction bases with no gene match: 7. CDR3 bases: TGTGCCATCAGTGAGTACGCAGGGGGCGAAGCCTACGAGCAGTACTTC. Translating gives CAISEYAGGEAYEQYF.

The rearrangement links TRBV12-3 or TRBV12-4 to TRBJ1-4; 8 bases agree with TRBD1. V gave up 5 bases and J gave up 7 bases; unmatched junction bases: 15. The CDR3 is 17 amino acids. CDR3 bases: TGTGCCAGCAGTATTTTTCTCTGGACAGGGCTCCCTGAAAAACTGTTTTTT. It yields the protein CASSIFLWTGLPEKLFF.

This clonotype was detected ten times or more. CDR3 protein: CASNGLAGLEQFF. In nucleotides, the CDR3 is TGTGCCAGCAACGGACTAGCGGGGCTCGAGCAGTTCTTC. V and J are TRBV6-5 and TRBJ2-1, with 12 bases fitting TRBD2. The trim removed 7 bases at V and 10 bases at J, leaving 5 bases unmatched. Per germline, CDR1 MNHEY and CDR2 SVGAGI. CDR3 length: 13 amino acids.

At least ten counts were recorded for this clonotype. The rearrangement joins TRBV27 to TRBJ2-7, with 7 bases fitting TRBD1. There are 12 residues in the CDR3. The V and J ends lost 5 bases and 4 bases, in that order; junction bases with no gene match: 2. Per the germline V gene, CDR1 is MNHEY and CDR2 is SMNVEV (reference sequence). The CDR3: CASSVTGYEQYF. CDR3 bases: TGTGCCAGCAGTGTGACAGGGTACGAGCAGTACTTC.

This clonotype occurred many times. The chain uses TRBV10-3 and TRBJ2-6; the D is unclear. Germline-derived CDR1 and CDR2 are ENHRY and SYGVKD. The V end lost 2 bases, the J end lost 3 bases, and 11 bases lay between the germline ends. The CDR3 totals 16 residues. DNA for the CDR3: TGTGCCATCAGTGAGCCCGGTATGGGTGGGGCCAACGTCCTGACTTTC. Translating it yields CAISEPGMGGANVLTF.

This clonotype was recorded many times. The chain employs TRBV3-1 and TRBJ2-5; no reliable D call. Trimming cost V 4 bases and J 7 bases, with 13 bases left between them. Germline V gene sequence: CDR1 LGHDT, CDR2 YNNKEL (reference sequence). The CDR3 sequence is 13 residues long. In nucleotides, the CDR3 is TGTGCCAGCAGCCCGGAATCGGAACGGACCCAGTACTTC. This gives the protein CASSPESERTQYF.

This clonotype was recorded at least ten times. The rearrangement links TRBV27 to TRBJ2-4; possibly TRBD1 for D (6 bases). CDR3 length: 13 residues. V lost 6 bases to trimming and J lost 8 bases, with 14 bases between them. Germline CDR1 and CDR2: MNHEY and SMNVEV (reference sequence). CDR3 region: CASSVTGPDIQYF. CDR3 bases: TGTGCCAGCAGCGTAACAGGGCCGGACATTCAGTACTTC.

This clonotype has a count of ten or more. The chain employs TRBV6-2 or TRBV6-3 and TRBJ2-1, with 9 bases that match TRBD2. From germline, CDR1 is MNHEY and CDR2 SVGEGT. This CDR3 region has 15 residues. Trimming took 5 bases from V and 4 from J; bases not matched to a gene: 6. The CDR3 protein is CASSPGLARYNEQFF. The CDR3 coding sequence is TGTGCCAGCAGTCCAGGACTAGCGCGATACAATGAGCAGTTCTTC.

The sample holds many counts of this clonotype. The rearrangement joins TRBV7-9 to TRBJ1-1, with D possibly being TRBD1 (5 bases). The CDR3 sequence is 14 residues long. The ends were cut back, 4 bases at V and 5 bases at J, with 14 bases in the middle. From germline, CDR1 is SEHNR and CDR2 FQNEAQ (reference sequence). CDR3 nucleotide sequence: TGTGCCAGCAGCTCCCCGTCCGGGGGTACTGAAGCTTTCTTT. It codes for CASSSPSGGTEAFF.